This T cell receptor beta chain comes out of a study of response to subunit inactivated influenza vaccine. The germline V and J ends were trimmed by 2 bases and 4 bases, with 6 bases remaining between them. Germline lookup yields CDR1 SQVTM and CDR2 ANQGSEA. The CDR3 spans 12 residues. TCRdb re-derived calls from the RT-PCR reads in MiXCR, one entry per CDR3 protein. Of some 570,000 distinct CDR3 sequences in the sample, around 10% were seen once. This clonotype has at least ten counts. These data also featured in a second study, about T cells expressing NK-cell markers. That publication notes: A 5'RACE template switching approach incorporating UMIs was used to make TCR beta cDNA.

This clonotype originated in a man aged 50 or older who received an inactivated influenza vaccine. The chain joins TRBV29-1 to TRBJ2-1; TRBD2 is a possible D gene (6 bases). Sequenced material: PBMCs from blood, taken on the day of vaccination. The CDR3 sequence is CSVERGYNEQFF. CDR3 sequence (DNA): TGCAGCGTTGAACGGGGGTACAATGAGCAGTTCTTC.